Sequencing of this TCR beta chain was carried out in a study of human T cells and chemical hapten exposure. General study points: No shift was seen in TCRs above 1 in 1000 frequency with DPC sensitization. All donors were alopecia patients, so their immunity may differ from that of healthy people.

Trimming cost V 8 bases and J 6 bases; bases outside gene matches: 11. Germline V CDR1 and CDR2: ENHRY, SYGVKD. The CDR3 extends over 15 amino acids. One entry per CDR3 protein, called by TCRdb with MiXCR from the RACE reads. The sample has under 450,000 distinct CDR3 sequences, roughly 4.8% seen once. Regarding time point: patch test 1, 2 weeks after DPC sensitization. Specified treatment: therapeutic diphenylcyclopropenone sensitization with weekly scalp DPC. Every donor had alopecia and was 18 to 70 years old; all were suitable for DPC. Someone pulled total RNA out of unfractionated whole blood. This clonotype was observed a few times. Its target is not known.

The clonotype originates from a woman between 45 and 60 years old with alopecia areata. Some clones in this sample may be carry-over from other donors' samples. The chain carries TRBV10-3 and TRBJ2-1; 9 bases match TRBD2. The material sequenced was whole blood, taken in connection with sensitization to the hapten diphenylcyclopropenone (DPC). CDR3 region: CAISEGLAGTNEQFF. The CDR3 DNA reads TGTGCCATCTCCGAGGGGCTAGCGGGGACCAATGAGCAGTTCTTC.